The clone carrying this T cell receptor (beta chain) was recorded only once. The antigen is unknown. TCRdb keeps only in-frame clones here, not all; method: immunoSEQ multiplex PCR. The sample holds almost 200,000 clones, roughly 81% seen once. These data come from a study of cytomegalovirus exposure and HLA in healthy donors. The CDR3 has 15 amino acids. V was trimmed by 5 bases and J by 2 bases, leaving 14 bases between them. CDR1 MNHEY and CDR2 SMNVEV come from the germline V gene (reference sequence). Findings of the study overall: The dataset shows that most TCR sequences were rare, while some public TCRs occurred in many donors. There were about 160 TCR beta chains listed as cytomegalovirus-associated. The authors confirmed in vitro that a few CMV-associated chains were specific for CMV antigens.

The study drew the donors from its roughly 120-subject validation cohort, separate from the roughly 670-subject first cohort. The source material was PBMCs. The sequence was collected from a woman aged 30 to 39 in good health and CMV-seronegative. The chain couples TRBV27 to TRBJ2-3; D might be TRBD2 (6 bases). The CDR3 region is CASSLGLANTDTQYF. Written as DNA, the CDR3 is TGTGCCAGCAGTCTGGGGCTAGCGAACACAGATACGCAGTATTTT.